The 25 T cell receptor beta chains reported below all come from one sample, sequenced in a study of identifying expanded T cells in peripheral blood. Some clones are missing from TCRdb's copy, which holds only in-frame ones; the method was immunoSEQ multiplex PCR. The repertoire has just over 90,000 clones, roughly 90% of them found once; the top ten carry 3.5% to 4.5%. The material sequenced was blood. The receptors come from a person aged 18 to 75 in good health.

The chain couples TRBV28 to TRBJ2-7; D is unresolved. Germline values: CDR1 MDHEN, CDR2 SYDVKM. Trimming cost V 3 bases and J 7 bases, with 10 bases left between them. This CDR3 is 12 amino acids long. CDR3: CASSLRVKEQYF. For the CDR3, the DNA is TGTGCCAGCAGTTTGAGAGTGAAGGAGCAGTACTTC.

This clone appeared once. The CDR3 protein is CAISGASGRALDTGELFF. In DNA, the CDR3 is TGTGCCATCAGTGGGGCGAGCGGGAGGGCTTTGGACACCGGGGAGCTGTTTTTT. The chain is built from TRBV10-3 and TRBJ2-2; 10 bases are a match to TRBD2. Germline lookup yields CDR1 ENHRY and CDR2 SYGVKD. The CDR3 has 18 residues. Unmatched junction bases numbered 11, after V lost 4 bases and J lost 3 bases.

This clone is medium-sized. This chain links TRBV7-2 with TRBJ1-6; 11 bases are shared with TRBD1. CDR1 and CDR2 (germline): SGHTA, FQGNSA. V lost 4 bases and J lost 6; bases outside the gene matches: 8. This CDR3 contains 17 residues. Here the CDR3 reads CASSSMRTGGLNSPLHF. CDR3 coding DNA: TGTGCCAGCAGCTCCATGCGGACAGGGGGCCTTAATTCACCCCTCCACTTT.

The V gene is TRBV30, the J gene TRBJ2-5; D tentatively reads TRBD1 or TRBD2 (7 bases each). The germline V gene encodes CDR1 GTSNPN and CDR2 SVGIG (reference sequence). The CDR3 runs to 13 residues. Trimming cost V 6 bases and J 5 bases, with 16 bases left between them. The CDR3 DNA is TGTGCCTGCCCCAGGGGGGGCGGGGAGACCCAGTACTTC. This codes for CACPRGGGETQYF.

The J gene is TRBJ2-3, the V gene TRBV28; 10 nucleotides agree with TRBD1. V was clipped by 6 bases and J by 3 bases; unmatched bases: 6. Looked up from germline, CDR1 is MDHEN and CDR2 is SYDVKM. This CDR3 is 15 amino acids long. CDR3 in amino acids: CASRARGQGTDTQYF. The CDR3, as DNA: TGTGCCAGCAGAGCCAGGGGACAGGGGACAGATACGCAGTATTTT. Filled out from reference TRBV28 and TRBJ2-3, the complete variable domain reads DVKVTQSSRYLVKRTGEKVFLECVQDMDHENMFWYRQDPGLGLRLIYFSYDVKMKEKGDIPEGYSVSREKKERFSLILESASTNQTSMYLCASRARGQGTDTQYFGPGTRLTVL.

The chain carries TRBV5-4 and TRBJ1-2; D ambiguous. Germline V lookup: CDR1 SGHNT, CDR2 YYREEE (reference sequence). The V end lost 0 bases, the J end lost 5 bases, and 11 bases lay between the germline ends. CDR3 length equals 14 residues. The chain's CDR3 is CASSLAVGSYGYTF. Here the CDR3 DNA reads TGTGCCAGCAGCTTGGCCGTGGGGTCGTATGGCTACACCTTC.

As concerns this clone: Germline is not matched at one junction end, which may reflect a read error. J is TRBJ1-1 and V is TRBV30; TRBD1 is a possible D gene (5 bases). This CDR3 has 10 residues. Germline assignment: CDR1 GTSNPN and CDR2 SVGIG (reference sequence). CDR3 in DNA: TGTGCCTGCCGGGACGTCTCCAATATCTTT. Its protein product is CACRDVSNIF.

The chain recombines TRBV9 with TRBJ1-6; possible D gene TRBD1, 5 bases. CDR1 and CDR2 from the germline V gene are SGDLS and YYNGEE. Trimming cost V 7 bases and J 7 bases, with 18 bases left between them. This CDR3 comprises 15 residues. The CDR3 region has the DNA TGTGCCAGCGCCTCGGATGGGGGGTTAAATTCACCCCTCCACTTT. It encodes CASASDGGLNSPLHF.

V and J are TRBV9 and TRBJ2-1; 13 bases line up with TRBD2. V was clipped by 3 bases and J by 7 bases; unmatched bases: 7. In germline, CDR1 is SGDLS, CDR2 YYNGEE. This CDR3 is 16 amino acids long. DNA for the CDR3: TGTGCCAGCAGCGAGGAGACTAGCGGGGGGAGGAATGAGCAGTTCTTC. Amino acid sequence: CASSEETSGGRNEQFF.

The V and J genes are TRBV27 and TRBJ2-3; the D gene is possibly TRBD1 (5 bases). CDR1 is MNHEY and CDR2 is SMNVEV in the germline V gene (reference sequence). Trimming cost V 6 bases and J 13 bases, with 20 bases left between them. This CDR3 contains 13 residues. CDR3 amino acids: CASSLGVVTAEYF. The CDR3 DNA sequence: TGTGCCAGCAGCCTAGGGGTAGTTACGGCGGAGTATTTT.

The V gene is TRBV7-2, the J gene TRBJ2-2, with no clear D. Germline V lookup: CDR1 SGHTA, CDR2 FQGNSA. Trimming left V 5 bases short and J 0 bases short, with 19 bases between. CDR3 length: 18 amino acids. CDR3 nucleotide sequence: TGTGCCAGCAGCCCTAAGGGCGGCGGAAAAACGAACACCGGGGAGCTGTTTTTT. Translation gives CASSPKGGGKTNTGELFF.

This rearrangement joins TRBV7-2 to TRBJ1-5; 8 bases fit TRBD1. V was pared by 3 bases and J by 7 bases, with 5 bases of the junction left unmatched. Looked up from germline, CDR1 is SGHTA and CDR2 is FQGNSA. The length of the CDR3 is 14 residues. The CDR3 reads CASSFLTGDQPQHF. CDR3 sequence (DNA): TGTGCCAGCAGCTTTTTGACAGGGGACCAGCCCCAGCATTTT.

The chain is built from TRBV11-2 and TRBJ1-1; 8 bases match TRBD1. V lost 5 bases and J lost 0; bases outside the gene matches: 8. The germline V gene has CDR1 SGHAT and CDR2 FQNNGV. This CDR3 is 16 amino acids long. CDR3 amino acids: CASSQTGQGMNTEAFF. CDR3 nucleotide sequence: TGTGCCAGCAGCCAAACAGGACAGGGTATGAACACTGAAGCTTTCTTT.

This clone was counted between two and nine times. The chain carries TRBV7-9 and TRBJ2-5; 12 nucleotides align to TRBD1. The V gene end was trimmed by 4 bases and the J gene end by 1 base; junction bases not matched to a gene: 1. Germline loops: CDR1 SEHNR, CDR2 FQNEAQ (reference sequence). The CDR3 sequence is 15 residues long. Here the CDR3 reads CASSSGQGAQETQYF. CDR3 DNA sequence: TGTGCCAGCAGCTCGGGACAGGGGGCCCAAGAGACCCAGTACTTC. The full variable domain, rest sourced from reference TRBV7-9 and TRBJ2-5, is DTGVSQNPRHKITKRGQNVTFRCDPISEHNRLYWYRQTLGQGPEFLTYFQNEAQLEKSRLLSDRFSAERPKGSFSTLEIQRTEQGDSAMYLCASSSGQGAQETQYFGPGTRLLVL.

The count of this clone is one. The chain has TRBV30 and TRBJ2-7; unclear D gene. Deletions cut 2 bases from V and 7 bases from J, with 9 bases between. This CDR3 comprises 11 residues. Germline-derived CDR1 and CDR2 are GTSNPN and SVGIG (reference sequence). The CDR3 loop reads CAWSTTGEQYF. For the CDR3, the DNA is TGTGCCTGGAGTACCACCGGAGAGCAGTACTTC.

The CDR3 nucleotides are TGTGCCTGCTTGGTCTGGGAGAAACTGTTTTTT. It encodes CACLVWEKLFF. The chain employs TRBV30 and TRBJ1-4; no reliable D call. Germline V gene data show CDR1 as GTSNPN and CDR2 as SVGIG (reference sequence). With 6 bases removed from V and 11 bases from J, the gap between germline ends came to 13 bases. The CDR3 extends over 11 amino acids.

V usage is TRBV5-4 and J usage is TRBJ1-4, with TRBD1 as a possible D gene (5 bases). CDR1 and CDR2 from the germline V gene are SGHNT and YYREEE (reference sequence). The CDR3 has 14 residues. V was shortened by 4 bases and J by 2 bases, with 9 bases between the two germline ends. CDR3 nucleotide sequence: TGTGCCAGCAGCCAGGGAGGGACTAATGAAAAACTGTTTTTT. This sequence encodes CASSQGGTNEKLFF.

The chain couples TRBV14 to TRBJ2-7; maybe TRBD2 (7 bases). This CDR3 is built from 15 residues. Trimming cost V 5 bases and J 3 bases, with 17 bases left between them. Germline V lookup: CDR1 SGHDN, CDR2 FVKESK. The CDR3 spells CASSSPGRGYYEQYF. The CDR3, as DNA: TGTGCCAGCAGCTCCCCGGGGAGGGGGTACTACGAGCAGTACTTC.

J is TRBJ2-3 and V is TRBV5-1; perhaps TRBD1 as D (6 bases). Per the germline V gene, CDR1 is SGHRS and CDR2 is YFSETQ. Trimming removed 0 bases at V and 0 bases at J, with 8 bases between. This CDR3 has 15 residues. The CDR3 is CASSLEGVSTDTQYF. The CDR3, as DNA: TGCGCCAGCAGCTTGGAGGGGGTCAGCACAGATACGCAGTATTTT.

The V and J genes are TRBV28 and TRBJ1-2; 9 nucleotides agree with TRBD1. CDR3 length: 16 residues. Trimming cost V 6 bases and J 8 bases; bases outside gene matches: 16. CDR1 is MDHEN, CDR2 SYDVKM, per germline. DNA of the CDR3: TGTGCCAGCAGGTCACGCGGAACAGGGACAGGGTTGGGCTACACCTTC. Translating it yields CASRSRGTGTGLGYTF.

The V call is TRBV7-9, the J call TRBJ1-2; possible D gene TRBD1, 6 bases. The CDR3 is 14 residues long. The germline V gene encodes CDR1 SEHNR and CDR2 FQNEAQ (reference sequence). The V and J ends lost 5 bases and 6 bases respectively, with 16 bases between them. This chain's CDR3 is CASSLRAGVDGYTF. The CDR3 nucleotides are TGTGCCAGCAGCCTTCGGGCAGGGGTTGATGGCTACACCTTC.

This chain joins TRBV5-5 and TRBJ2-7; D is unclear. There are 14 residues in the CDR3. The germline V gene encodes CDR1 SGHKS and CDR2 YYEKEE (reference sequence). The V gene lost 3 bases and the J gene lost 2 bases, with 12 bases spanning the gap. In nucleotides, the CDR3 is TGTGCCAGCAGCTCCCTTCCCAGTACCTACGAGCAGTACTTC. This codes for CASSSLPSTYEQYF.

The rearrangement uses TRBV30 and TRBJ2-2, with 8 bases fitting TRBD1. The CDR3 totals 16 residues. CDR1 and CDR2 from the germline V gene are GTSNPN and SVGIG (reference sequence). Trimming cost V 4 bases and J 1 base; bases outside gene matches: 8. The chain's CDR3 is CAWTKPGTGNTGELFF. The CDR3 DNA follows: TGTGCCTGGACCAAACCAGGGACAGGGAACACCGGGGAGCTGTTTTTT.

The CDR3 DNA reads as TGTGCCAGTAAGGACAGGGAGTACCAGCCCCAGCATTTT. Its translation: CASKDREYQPQHF. The rearrangement links TRBV6-1 to TRBJ1-5; 8 bases are shared with TRBD1. CDR1 is MNHNS, CDR2 SASEGT, per germline. V dropped 9 bases and J dropped 7; count of bases not matched to a gene: 8. The CDR3 is made up of 13 amino acids.

The CDR3 spells CASSLGLRGNTGELFF. CDR3 coding DNA: TGTGCCAGCAGCTTAGGGTTGAGGGGGAACACCGGGGAGCTGTTTTTT. The chain links TRBV7-8 to TRBJ2-2, with D perhaps given as TRBD1 or TRBD2 (5 bases each). CDR1 is SGHVS, CDR2 FQNEAQ, per germline. The CDR3 is made up of 16 amino acids. The V end lost 1 base, the J end lost 1 base, and 10 bases lay between the germline ends.